One and the same sample provided the 3 T cell receptor beta chains below, sequenced in a study of blood T cell repertoires in COVID-19. Assay used: immunoSEQ multiplex PCR; TCRdb lists only in-frame clones, some missing. The sample contains some 30,000 clones, around 83% of which appear only once. Material: peripheral blood. The receptor set was obtained from a human donor in a cohort sampled during active COVID-19.

The chain is built from TRBV6-6 and TRBJ1-2; 10 bases match TRBD1. The V and J ends lost 6 bases and 7 bases, in that order; junction bases with no gene match: 8. Germline values: CDR1 MNHNY, CDR2 SVGAGI (reference sequence). The CDR3 length is 14 residues. The CDR3 nucleotides are TGTGCCAGCAGCGACAGGGGGCGCATAGGTGGCTACACCTTC. It codes for CASSDRGRIGGYTF.

The sample holds a few counts of this clone. The chain uses TRBV18 and TRBJ1-6, with 7 positions matching TRBD1. Germline CDR1 KGHSH, CDR2 LQKENI. The CDR3 runs to 16 residues. V lost 6 bases, J lost 7 bases, and 12 bases stayed unmatched. The CDR3: CASSDGQARSNSPLHF. In nucleotides, the CDR3 is TGTGCCAGCTCCGACGGACAGGCGCGTTCCAATTCACCCCTCCACTTT.

The genes are TRBV20-1 and TRBJ2-5, with 8 bases matching TRBD2. J was trimmed by 5 bases and V by 3 bases; bases with no gene match: 14. The CDR3 has 16 amino acids. Germline CDR1 and CDR2: DFQATT and SNEGSKA (reference sequence). Here the CDR3 DNA reads TGCAGTGCTAGTCAATTAAGCGGGGGTTTGATTGAGACCCAGTACTTC. This sequence encodes CSASQLSGGLIETQYF.